This TCR beta chain was found in a study of T cell repertoires in cytomegalovirus infection. Study in general: Matching HLA type and CMV infection were both indicated by public TCR beta signatures.

TCRdb used MiXCR to reprocess the reads, holding one entry per CDR3 protein. The sample holds 350,000 to 550,000 distinct CDR3 sequences, roughly 31% seen once. Comment on this clonotype: Its target is not known.

General study points: Adding up the frequency of public TCR beta families identified people who carried CMV plus the relevant HLA. The ex vivo response was dominated by HLA-C-restricted CMV-specific TCR beta clonotypes.

Germline CDR1 DFQATT, CDR2 SNEGSKA (reference sequence). This CDR3 is 12 amino acids long. The V end was cut by 5 bases, the J end by 2 bases, with 9 bases between. The source of this sequence is a human donor in good health (CMV status not recorded). Some clones in this sample may be carry-over from other donors' samples. This chain connects TRBV20-1 to TRBJ1-2; D is unresolved. Sequencing input: PBMCs. Written as DNA, the CDR3 is TGCAGTGCTTCGCCCCAAAACTATGGCTACACCTTC. It is translated as CSASPQNYGYTF.